Shown below are 18 T cell receptor beta chains from a single sample sequenced in a study of blood T cell repertoires in COVID-19. Generated by immunoSEQ multiplex PCR, the TCRdb table keeps only in-frame clones and is missing some. The repertoire includes more than 300,000 clones, 86% of them detected once, and less than 11% sits in the top ten. Sequencing was done on a sample of PBMCs or T cells enriched from blood (not recorded which). These receptors all come from a woman under 30 who had recovered from COVID-19.

Written as DNA, the CDR3 is TGCGCCAGCCGGGACAGGTTAGCAGACCCTTACAATGAGCAGTTCTTC. Translating it yields CASRDRLADPYNEQFF. The rearrangement joins TRBV4-1 to TRBJ2-1, with 8 bases identical to TRBD1. Germline assignment: CDR1 MGHRA and CDR2 YSYEKL. CDR3 length: 16 amino acids. V trimming: 8 bases; J trimming: 4 bases; junction bases outside the gene matches: 13.

The chain uses TRBV3-1 (or the pseudogene TRBV3-2) and TRBJ2-7; 12 nucleotides line up with TRBD2. Germline lookup yields CDR1 LGHDT and CDR2 YNNKEL (reference sequence). CDR3 size: 15 residues. With 1 base clipped from V and 6 bases from J, the junction kept 4 bases outside the gene matches. CDR3 protein: CASSQVLLAGGEQYF. In DNA form, the CDR3 reads TGTGCCAGCAGCCAAGTCTTACTAGCGGGAGGCGAGCAGTACTTC.

This chain connects TRBV4-2 to TRBJ2-3; 8 positions match TRBD2. CDR1 is LGHNA and CDR2 is YNFKEQ in the germline V gene. The CDR3 runs 13 residues. V shed 0 bases, J shed 15 bases, and the junction held 8 bases outside the gene matches. CDR3 DNA sequence: TGTGCCAGCAGCCAAGATTCGACTAGCGACCATTATTTT. Its protein product is CASSQDSTSDHYF.

The chain employs TRBV24-1 and TRBJ1-2; TRBD1 matches at 7 bases. Germline V gene data show CDR1 as KGHDR and CDR2 as SFDVKD. CDR3 length: 12 residues. Trimming took 5 bases from V and 8 from J; bases not matched to a gene: 4. CDR3 residues: CATSAQGGGYTF. Written as DNA, the CDR3 is TGTGCCACCAGTGCCCAGGGGGGAGGCTACACCTTC.

CDR3 coding DNA: TGTGCCAGCACCTTGGGGGGTGGCTATGGCTACACCTTC. Translated, it gives CASTLGGGYGYTF. The chain couples TRBV6-5 to TRBJ1-2; D might be TRBD1 (5 bases). Trimming cost V 7 bases and J 4 bases, with 13 bases left between them. The CDR3 spans 13 residues. CDR1 is MNHEY, CDR2 SVGAGI, per germline.

The chain links TRBV5-4 to TRBJ2-2, with 9 bases lining up with TRBD1. This CDR3 has 17 residues. V was clipped by 0 bases and J by 2 bases; unmatched bases: 5. The germline gives CDR1 SGHNT, CDR2 YYREEE (reference sequence). This CDR3 is CASSLEGTGLNTGELFF. In nucleotides, the CDR3 is TGTGCCAGCAGCTTGGAAGGGACAGGGTTAAACACCGGGGAGCTGTTTTTT.

As regards this clone: Other DNA sequences in the same sample also yield this CDR3. The chain combines TRBV27 with TRBJ2-7; weak D call: TRBD1 (5 bases). CDR1 MNHEY and CDR2 SMNVEV come from the germline V gene (reference sequence). The CDR3 spans 12 residues. Between the trimmed V and J ends, which lost 3 bases and 3 bases, there was a span of 6 bases. The CDR3 loop reads CASSLQGYEQYF. The CDR3 region has the DNA TGTGCCAGCAGTTTGCAGGGCTACGAGCAGTACTTC.

This clone was seen only once. The V gene is TRBV2, the J gene TRBJ1-1; 7 bases match TRBD1. The CDR3 has 14 residues. Looked up from germline, CDR1 is SNHLY and CDR2 is FYNNEI. The V gene end was trimmed by 2 bases and the J gene end by 4 bases; junction bases not matched to a gene: 4. CDR3 sequence: CASSEIQGGTEAFF. The CDR3 DNA reads as TGTGCCAGCAGTGAAATCCAGGGGGGCACTGAAGCTTTCTTT.

The chain joins TRBV5-4 to TRBJ1-2, with 7 bases that match TRBD1. The CDR3 loop spans 14 amino acids. The trim removed 4 bases at V and 8 bases at J, leaving 11 bases unmatched. Germline CDR1 reads SGHNT; CDR2 reads YYREEE (reference sequence). The CDR3 sequence is CASSPTRGARGYTF. In DNA form, the CDR3 reads TGTGCCAGCAGCCCGACCAGGGGGGCCAGAGGCTACACCTTC.

J is TRBJ2-2 and V is TRBV9, with a tentative D call TRBD1 (6 bases). The V end was cut by 0 bases, the J end by 4 bases, with 7 bases between. The length of the CDR3 is 14 residues. Per germline, CDR1 SGDLS and CDR2 YYNGEE. The CDR3 bases are TGTGCCAGCAGCGTAGGACAGGTCACCGGGGAGCTGTTTTTT. Its protein product is CASSVGQVTGELFF.

The genes are TRBV28 and TRBJ1-1, with D maybe TRBD1 (6 bases). From germline, CDR1 is MDHEN and CDR2 SYDVKM. V was cut by 1 base and J by 0 bases, with 12 bases left in between. This CDR3 has 16 residues. CDR3 sequence (DNA): TGTGCCAGCAGTTTATTACCGGGGGGCATGAACACTGAAGCTTTCTTT. The encoded protein is CASSLLPGGMNTEAFF.

The chain carries TRBV7-8 and TRBJ1-3, with D maybe TRBD1 (6 bases). CDR1 is SGHVS and CDR2 is FQNEAQ in the germline V gene. V was cut by 5 bases and J by 4 bases, with 12 bases left in between. This CDR3 has 14 residues. The CDR3 reads CASSLPGQGNTIYF. In nucleotides, the CDR3 is TGTGCCAGCAGCCTTCCCGGACAGGGAAACACCATATATTTT.

The genes are TRBV30 and TRBJ1-3; TRBD1 might be the D (5 bases). This CDR3 spans 14 amino acids. The germline V and J ends were trimmed by 5 bases and 4 bases, with 15 bases remaining between them. Germline CDR1 is GTSNPN and CDR2 is SVGIG (reference sequence). DNA of the CDR3: TGTGCCTGGGCTAGGGGTGCGGGGGGAAACACCATATATTTT. Encoded protein: CAWARGAGGNTIYF.

This chain links TRBV28 with TRBJ2-3; 15 nucleotides agree with TRBD2. This CDR3 region has 17 residues. The germline gives CDR1 MDHEN, CDR2 SYDVKM. J was trimmed by 6 bases and V by 5 bases; bases with no gene match: 9. CDR3: CASSPPGLAGGPDTQYF. The CDR3 nucleotides are TGTGCCAGCAGTCCCCCGGGACTAGCGGGAGGCCCTGATACGCAGTATTTT. The full variable domain, with the rest looked up from reference TRBV28 and TRBJ2-3, is DVKVTQSSRYLVKRTGEKVFLECVQDMDHENMFWYRQDPGLGLRLIYFSYDVKMKEKGDIPEGYSVSREKKERFSLILESASTNQTSMYLCASSPPGLAGGPDTQYFGPGTRLTVL.

The J gene is TRBJ1-2, the V gene TRBV6-1; TRBD1 agrees at 12 bases. This CDR3 has 16 residues. The trim removed 4 bases at V and 8 bases at J, leaving 11 bases unmatched. The V gene's germline CDR1 is MNHNS and CDR2 SASEGT. The CDR3 region has the DNA TGTGCCAGCAGTGTCTTACCGGGACAGGGGGCAAGGGGCTACACCTTC. Its translation is CASSVLPGQGARGYTF.

The chain combines TRBV5-1 with TRBJ1-3, with D perhaps TRBD1 (5 bases). Per germline, CDR1 SGHRS and CDR2 YFSETQ. With 5 bases removed from V and 2 bases from J, the gap between germline ends came to 14 bases. The length of the CDR3 is 15 residues. The CDR3 DNA reads as TGCGCCAGCAGTTTTCAGGGCCCAACTGGAAACACCATATATTTT. Translating gives CASSFQGPTGNTIYF. Based on the CDR3 plus reference TRBV5-1 and TRBJ1-3, the full variable domain is KAGVTQTPRYLIKTRGQQVTLSCSPISGHRSVSWYQQTPGQGLQFLFEYFSETQRNKGNFPGRFSGRQFSNSRSEMNVSTLELGDSALYLCASSFQGPTGNTIYFGEGSWLTVV.

The chain links TRBV19 to TRBJ2-1; 9 bases align to TRBD2. CDR3 length: 18 residues. The V gene's germline CDR1 is LNHDA and CDR2 SQIVND (reference sequence). In DNA form, the CDR3 reads TGTGCGTACCTTTTCCGGTACCGCGGGGGGGCCTCCTACAATGAGCAGTTCTTC. This codes for CAYLFRYRGGASYNEQFF.

This chain uses TRBV10-1 with TRBJ2-3; 7 bases align to TRBD2. CDR3 length: 17 amino acids. V gave up 0 bases and J gave up 3 bases; unmatched junction bases: 9. Germline CDR1 and CDR2: WNHNN and SYGVQD (reference sequence). CDR3 nucleotide sequence: TGCGCCAGCAGTGAGTCGATGATGGCGGGAGTGACAGATACGCAGTATTTT. This translates into CASSESMMAGVTDTQYF.